The 29 T cell receptor beta chains reported below all come from one sample, sequenced in a study of blood T cells in healthy people across ages. Next came a second PCR, run for about 6 to 12 cycles, which used a sample-barcoded 5' primer along with a J-beta primer mix. TCRdb analysed the 5' RACE reads with MiXCR anew, one entry per CDR3 protein. The data show around 1,500,000 distinct CDR3 sequences, 28% seen once. Sequencing input: blood. Source of these receptors: a woman in her twenties or thirties in good health.

The chain employs TRBV4-3 and TRBJ2-7; a weak D match, TRBD2 (5 bases). Trimming pared 0 bases from V and 2 bases from J, leaving 14 bases between. The length of the CDR3 is 16 residues. From germline, CDR1 is LGHNA and CDR2 YSLEER. CDR3 coding DNA: TGCGCCAGCAGCCAAGATGTGGGCAGGAGGCCCTACGAGCAGTACTTC. As protein: CASSQDVGRRPYEQYF.

To note about this clonotype: A much larger clone lies a single base off, so this may be a read error. V usage is TRBV7-2 and J usage is TRBJ2-5; no definite D call. The germline CDR1 and CDR2 sequences are SGHTA and FQGNSA. V was pared by 5 bases and J by 11 bases, with 18 bases between. The CDR3 consists of 13 residues. CDR3 sequence reads: CASSPGAAYVQYF. CDR3 DNA: TGTGCCAGCAGCCCCGGAGCTGCTTACGTGCAGTACTTC.

The rearrangement links TRBV10-3 to TRBJ2-5; 9 bases agree with TRBD2. The length of the CDR3 is 14 residues. Trimming at V came to 6 bases and at J to 2 bases, leaving 4 bases not matched to a gene. Germline CDR1 reads ENHRY; CDR2 reads SYGVKD. CDR3 amino acids: CAIRAGGNQETQYF. Written as DNA, the CDR3 is TGTGCCATCAGGGCGGGGGGGAATCAAGAGACCCAGTACTTC.

In this sample, this clonotype turned up many times. The rearrangement joins TRBV7-2 to TRBJ2-7, with D possibly TRBD2 on 6 matching bases. This CDR3 is built from 14 residues. The germline V gene encodes CDR1 SGHTA and CDR2 FQGNSA. V was clipped by 4 bases and J by 5 bases, with 15 bases between them. The CDR3 DNA sequence: TGTGCCAGCAGCTCCCCCGGGACTTTTAACGAGCAGTACTTC. Protein: CASSSPGTFNEQYF.

As for this clonotype: An end of the junction does not agree with germline; a read error may underlie this. The chain combines TRBV7-3 with TRBJ2-5, with D perhaps matching TRBD2 (6 bases). This CDR3 spans 12 amino acids. Looked up from germline, CDR1 is SGHTA and CDR2 is FQGTGA. The CDR3 bases are TGTGCCAACAGCTTGAGCCTGGGACTGCAGTACTTC. Translated: CANSLSLGLQYF.

This chain joins TRBV29-1 and TRBJ1-1; 11 nucleotides align to TRBD1. The CDR3 consists of 13 residues. The ends lost 7 bases at V and 10 bases at J; junction bases unmatched: 11. Germline V gene lookup returns CDR1 SQVTM and CDR2 ANQGSEA. The CDR3 here is CSDLRDRGGVAFF. The CDR3 DNA reads TGCAGCGACCTCCGGGACAGGGGGGGTGTAGCTTTCTTT.

This clonotype was counted only a few times. The chain combines TRBV5-1 with TRBJ2-1; 7 positions match TRBD1. Per germline, CDR1 SGHRS and CDR2 YFSETQ. This CDR3 has 17 residues. V lost 1 base, J lost 0 bases, and 7 bases stayed unmatched. The DNA of the CDR3 is TGCGCCAGCAGCTTGTGGTTGGCAGGGGGCTCCTACAATGAGCAGTTCTTC. Translating gives CASSLWLAGGSYNEQFF.

The J gene is TRBJ1-2, the V gene TRBV29-1, with 8 bases identical to TRBD1. Germline lookup yields CDR1 SQVTM and CDR2 ANQGSEA. The CDR3 covers 15 residues. After removal of 8 bases from V and 8 bases from J, the junction contained 19 bases not matched to a gene. The DNA of the CDR3 is TGCAGCTCCTATATCCCAGGGGGCGTTTCGGTCGGCTACACCTTC. Its protein product is CSSYIPGGVSVGYTF.

This clonotype was counted only a few times. A much bigger clone sits one base away, suggesting this may be a read error. CDR3 nucleotides: TGTGCCAGCAGATATACCGGGACAGGGAACCAAGAGACCCAGTTCTTC. Translated, it gives CASRYTGTGNQETQFF. The rearrangement uses TRBV6-5 and TRBJ2-1, with 9 bases matching TRBD1. This CDR3 comprises 16 residues. Losses at the gene ends were 6 bases for V and 13 bases for J; bases not matched to a gene: 19. The germline gives CDR1 MNHEY, CDR2 SVGAGI.

The rearrangement joins TRBV15 to TRBJ2-3; 8 bases are shared with TRBD2. Germline assignment: CDR1 LNHNV and CDR2 YYDKDF (reference sequence). This CDR3 contains 13 residues. V trimming: 8 bases; J trimming: 9 bases; junction bases outside the gene matches: 10. CDR3 nucleotide sequence: TGTGCCACCGGCGGGGGGCCTTCCGGCACGCAGTATTTT. Protein product: CATGGGPSGTQYF.

This clonotype was observed many times. V and J are TRBV7-2 and TRBJ2-5; 13 bases map to TRBD2. Germline-derived CDR1 and CDR2 are SGHTA and FQGNSA. V shed 4 bases and J 3 bases; nucleotides not matched to a gene: 8. The CDR3 length is 17 residues. CDR3 sequence reads: CASSSWTSGRPKETQYF. CDR3 bases: TGTGCCAGCAGCTCATGGACTAGCGGGAGACCCAAAGAGACCCAGTACTTC.

This clonotype turned up a few times. The chain is built from TRBV12-3 or TRBV12-4 and TRBJ2-6; D is possibly TRBD2 (5 bases). There are 14 residues in the CDR3. The V and J ends lost 3 bases and 5 bases respectively, with 8 bases between them. CDR3 nucleotide sequence: TGTGCCAGCAGTTTGGGGAGCCGGGCCAACGTCCTGACTTTC. Translating gives CASSLGSRANVLTF.

This clonotype was counted a few times. The chain carries TRBV7-2 and TRBJ2-3; TRBD2 agrees at 8 bases. Per the germline V gene, CDR1 is SGHTA and CDR2 is FQGNSA. The trim removed 7 bases at V and 4 bases at J, leaving 7 bases unmatched. This CDR3 contains 14 residues. CDR3 loop: CASNFGGGSDTQYF. Written as DNA, the CDR3 is TGTGCCAGCAACTTCGGGGGGGGGTCAGATACGCAGTATTTT.

V and J are TRBV7-2 and TRBJ2-7; TRBD2 agrees at 9 bases. The germline CDR1 and CDR2 sequences are SGHTA and FQGNSA. The V segment lost 5 bases and the J segment 7 bases; nucleotides outside the gene matches: 21. CDR3 length: 18 residues. CDR3 DNA: TGTGCCAGCAGCCAGATCCACCAGCGGGAGGAAGCCTACAATGAGCAGTACTTC. Protein: CASSQIHQREEAYNEQYF.

This clonotype was detected a few times. The genes are TRBV2 and TRBJ1-2; 9 bases align to TRBD1. The length of the CDR3 is 14 residues. V dropped 6 bases and J dropped 4; count of bases not matched to a gene: 6. Germline loops: CDR1 SNHLY, CDR2 FYNNEI. CDR3 loop: CASSAGTGRYGYTF. The CDR3 DNA reads as TGTGCCAGCAGCGCCGGGACAGGGCGCTATGGCTACACCTTC. The full variable domain, rest sourced from reference TRBV2 and TRBJ1-2, is EPEVTQTPSHQVTQMGQEVILRCVPISNHLYFYWYRQILGQKVEFLVSFYNNEISEKSEIFDDQFSVERPDGSNFTLKIRSTKLEDSAMYFCASSAGTGRYGYTFGSGTRLTVV.

This chain links TRBV7-3 with TRBJ2-1, with D tentatively TRBD1 (5 bases). CDR1 is SGHTA and CDR2 is FQGTGA in the germline V gene. CDR3 length: 16 amino acids. Between the trimmed V and J ends, which lost 5 bases and 9 bases, there was a span of 23 bases. Written as DNA, the CDR3 is TGTGCCAGCAGCGTAGGCTCACGACTCCAGGGCCGTGAGCAGTTCTTC. It specifies CASSVGSRLQGREQFF.

The gene calls are TRBV5-1 and TRBJ2-1; TRBD1 matches at 8 bases. Germline V lookup: CDR1 SGHRS, CDR2 YFSETQ. The ends lost 4 bases at V and 8 bases at J; junction bases unmatched: 14. The CDR3 runs 16 residues. Here the CDR3 reads CASSPLPGTGSHEQFF. Written as DNA, the CDR3 is TGCGCCAGCAGCCCTCTTCCCGGGACAGGAAGCCATGAGCAGTTCTTC.

Of note for this clonotype: The junction differs from germline at one of its ends, possibly a read error. The CDR3 reads CTSSRTVPVNEQFF. CDR3 nucleotides: TGTACCAGCAGTAGGACAGTTCCGGTTAATGAGCAGTTCTTC. This chain links TRBV28 with TRBJ2-1; weak D call: TRBD1 (6 bases). This CDR3 has 14 amino acids. The germline V gene encodes CDR1 MDHEN and CDR2 SYDVKM.

CDR3 amino acids: CASSVGAGASGQQFF. The CDR3 nucleotides are TGTGCCAGCAGCGTAGGGGCTGGGGCTAGCGGGCAGCAGTTCTTC. V is TRBV9 and J is TRBJ2-1; 8 positions match TRBD2. Germline CDR1 and CDR2: SGDLS and YYNGEE. The CDR3 contains 15 residues. V lost 0 bases to trimming and J lost 11 bases; unmatched junction nucleotides: 10. Using reference TRBV9 and TRBJ2-1 for the parts outside the CDR3, the full variable domain is DSGVTQTPKHLITATGQRVTLRCSPRSGDLSVYWYQQSLDQGLQFLIQYYNGEERAKGNILERFSAQQFPDLHSELNLSSLELGDSALYFCASSVGAGASGQQFFGPGTRLTVL.

The sample holds many counts of this clonotype. This chain connects TRBV20-1 to TRBJ2-5; 10 nucleotides agree with TRBD2. CDR1 and CDR2 (germline): DFQATT, SNEGSKA (reference sequence). The CDR3 is 13 residues long. V trimming: 6 bases; J trimming: 3 bases; junction bases outside the gene matches: 4. The CDR3 region has the DNA TGCAGTGCCGTAGCGGGGGGTAAAGAGACCCAGTACTTC. Residues: CSAVAGGKETQYF.

A few counts support this clonotype. The V call is TRBV2, the J call TRBJ1-6, with D hard to call. Germline values: CDR1 SNHLY, CDR2 FYNNEI. V gave up 5 bases and J gave up 11 bases, with 16 bases separating them. The CDR3 totals 14 residues. The DNA for the CDR3 is TGTGCCAGCAGTCCTTCAGGCACCTTTCCACCCCTCCACTTT. Protein sequence: CASSPSGTFPPLHF.

Worth noting for this clonotype: A junction boundary mismatches the germline segment, possibly from a read error. The rearrangement joins TRBV3-1 to TRBJ2-5; no clear D gene. The germline CDR1 and CDR2 sequences are LGHDT and YNNKEL (reference sequence). This CDR3 is 12 amino acids long. The CDR3 DNA is TGTACCAGCAGCCAGGATGGGGAGACCCAGTACTTC. Translating gives CTSSQDGETQYF.

This clonotype was observed a handful of times. The chain joins TRBV27 to TRBJ2-1; the D gene could be TRBD1 or TRBD2 (5 bases each). Germline lookup yields CDR1 MNHEY and CDR2 SMNVEV (reference sequence). The CDR3 is 17 residues long. V was clipped by 1 base and J by 6 bases, with 19 bases between them. The CDR3 loop reads CASSLFFGGSDGNEQFF. The DNA of the CDR3 is TGTGCCAGCAGTTTATTTTTTGGGGGATCGGATGGCAATGAGCAGTTCTTC.

This clonotype was observed at least ten times. This chain uses TRBV29-1 with TRBJ2-7, with D uncertain. This CDR3 contains 13 residues. V was trimmed by 4 bases and J by 3 bases, leaving 13 bases between them. Germline values: CDR1 SQVTM, CDR2 ANQGSEA. The CDR3 sequence: CSVVVRAIYEQYF. CDR3 DNA sequence: TGCAGCGTTGTGGTACGGGCGATCTACGAGCAGTACTTC.

DNA for the CDR3: TGTGCCAGCAGCGACAGCGGGAGGGCCATCGATGAGCAGTTCTTC. Encoded protein: CASSDSGRAIDEQFF. The chain carries TRBV27 and TRBJ2-1, with TRBD2 identical over 10 bases. J was trimmed by 8 bases and V by 6 bases; bases with no gene match: 10. Germline CDR1 MNHEY, CDR2 SMNVEV (reference sequence). This CDR3 is 15 amino acids long.

On this clonotype: Mismatch with germline at one junction end may stem from a read error. For the CDR3, the DNA is TGTGCCAGCAGCTTGGGGGGAGAAAACGTTCAGTACTTC. Encoded protein: CASSLGGENVQYF. The chain recombines TRBV11-1 with TRBJ2-4; D is perhaps TRBD2 (6 bases). CDR1 is SGHAT, CDR2 FQDESV, per germline (reference sequence). The CDR3 covers 13 residues.

The chain uses TRBV6-1 and TRBJ2-5; D possibly corresponds to TRBD1 (6 bases). Trimming took 2 bases from V and 2 from J, leaving 12 bases between them. The CDR3 is 15 residues long. Germline V gene sequence: CDR1 MNHNS, CDR2 SASEGT. CDR3 loop: CASSEPHRGQETQYF. The CDR3 coding sequence is TGTGCCAGCAGTGAACCTCATAGGGGGCAAGAGACCCAGTACTTC.

Regarding this clonotype: The final CDR3 position lacks the conserved phenylalanine or tryptophan, pointing to a likely read error. This chain connects TRBV20-1 to TRBJ2-3; the D gene is possibly TRBD2 (6 bases). The CDR3 consists of 14 residues. Germline loops: CDR1 DFQATT, CDR2 SNEGSKA (reference sequence). Trimming stripped 3 bases from V and 6 bases from J, with 16 bases between. This CDR3 reads CSASGRASGDTQYS. CDR3 nucleotide sequence: TGCAGTGCTAGTGGCAGGGCCAGCGGGGATACGCAGTATTCT.

Note on this clonotype: One end of the junction varies from germline; a read error may be responsible. The chain combines TRBV5-1 with TRBJ1-2; 9 bases map to TRBD1. Germline V gene lookup returns CDR1 SGHRS and CDR2 YFSETQ. The CDR3 loop spans 15 amino acids. The CDR3 nucleotides read TGCACCAGCAGCCTCTGGGACAGGGAGGGAAATGGCTACACCTTC. Translation gives CTSSLWDREGNGYTF.